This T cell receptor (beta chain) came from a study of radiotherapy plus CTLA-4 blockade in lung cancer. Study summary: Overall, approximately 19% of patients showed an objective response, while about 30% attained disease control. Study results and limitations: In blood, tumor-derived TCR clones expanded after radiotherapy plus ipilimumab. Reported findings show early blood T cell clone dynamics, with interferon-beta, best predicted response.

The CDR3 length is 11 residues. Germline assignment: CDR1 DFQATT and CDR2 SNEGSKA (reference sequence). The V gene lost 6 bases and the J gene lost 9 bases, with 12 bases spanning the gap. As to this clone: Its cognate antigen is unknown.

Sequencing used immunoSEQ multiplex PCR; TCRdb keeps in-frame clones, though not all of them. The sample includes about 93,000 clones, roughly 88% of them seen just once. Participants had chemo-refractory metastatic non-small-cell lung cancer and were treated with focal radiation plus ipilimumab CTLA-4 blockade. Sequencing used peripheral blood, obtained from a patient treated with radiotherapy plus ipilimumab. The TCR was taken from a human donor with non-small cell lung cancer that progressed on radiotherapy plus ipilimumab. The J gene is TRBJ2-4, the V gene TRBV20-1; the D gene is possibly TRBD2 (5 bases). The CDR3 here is CSAGGGSIQYF. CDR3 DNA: TGCAGTGCCGGAGGAGGTAGCATTCAGTACTTC.